Listed here is a single T cell receptor beta chain. The sample comes from a study of control samples from healthy donors and cancer patients. Per the germline V gene, CDR1 is LGHNA and CDR2 is YSLEER. V gave up 0 bases and J gave up 3 bases, with 6 bases separating them. The CDR3 covers 14 residues. The table came from immunoSEQ multiplex PCR; TCRdb's copy has only in-frame clones and leaves some out. The sample holds tens of thousands of clones, about nine tenths seen once. Source material: PBMCs. This sequence was found in a man between 45 and 60 years old with lung cancer. The chain combines TRBV4-3 with TRBJ2-1; D gene unclear. The CDR3 sequence is CASSQEGYYNEQFF. As DNA, the CDR3 is TGCGCCAGCAGCCAAGAGGGGTACTACAATGAGCAGTTCTTC.